This T cell receptor beta chain emerged from a study of blood T cells in healthy people across ages. A second roughly 7 to 11 cycle PCR used barcoded and J-beta primers. TCRdb called the 5' RACE reads again in MiXCR, with one record for every CDR3 protein. The sample contains hundreds of thousands of distinct CDR3 sequences, about 34% of which appear only once. Germline V gives CDR1 MNHEY, CDR2 SVGAGI. This CDR3 has 15 amino acids. V was pared by 5 bases and J by 6 bases, with 6 bases of the junction left unmatched. Drawn from each donor were 8.5 to 10 milliliters of peripheral blood. Specimen: blood. The V gene is TRBV6-5, the J gene TRBJ2-1; 11 nucleotides match TRBD2. This sequence was found in a woman at least 80 years old in good health. The CDR3 here is CASSLTSGSTNEQFF. DNA of the CDR3: TGTGCCAGCAGTCTTACTAGCGGGAGTACCAATGAGCAGTTCTTC.